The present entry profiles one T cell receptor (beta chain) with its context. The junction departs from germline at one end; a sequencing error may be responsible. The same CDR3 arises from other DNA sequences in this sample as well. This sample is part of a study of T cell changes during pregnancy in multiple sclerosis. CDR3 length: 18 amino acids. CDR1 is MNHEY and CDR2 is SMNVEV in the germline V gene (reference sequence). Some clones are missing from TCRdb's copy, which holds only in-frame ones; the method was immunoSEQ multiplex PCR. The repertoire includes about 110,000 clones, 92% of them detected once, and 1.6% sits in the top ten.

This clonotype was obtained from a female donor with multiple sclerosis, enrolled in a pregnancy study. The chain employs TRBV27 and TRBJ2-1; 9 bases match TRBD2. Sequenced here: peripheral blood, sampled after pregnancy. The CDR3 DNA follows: TGTGCTAGCAGTGGAAGGGGGCGGGGGGGGAGCTCCTACAATGAGCAGTTCTTC. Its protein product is CASSGRGRGGSSYNEQFF.